This TCR beta chain was captured in a study of OX40 agonist ivuxolimab in advanced cancers. As for the study more broadly: Ivuxolimab was an agonistic, fully human IgG2 monoclonal antibody directed against OX40 (CD134), a costimulatory receptor. Intravenous ivuxolimab was administered to patients every 2 weeks at six dose levels: 0.01, 0.1, 0.3, 1.5, 3 and 10 mg/kg. Of the approximately 50 dose-escalation patients, hepatocellular carcinoma was present in 19, melanoma in approximately 15, renal cell carcinoma in 9 and head and neck cancer in 9. The dose-escalation cohort was about 83% male with a mean age of approximately 59 years, ranging from about 20 to 80. Prior anti-PD-1, anti-PD-L1 or anti-CTLA-4 therapy was permitted, and checkpoint inhibitors had been received by approximately 39% of dose-escalation patients. Partial responses were achieved by three dose-escalation patients, of whom one had hepatocellular carcinoma and two had cutaneous melanoma. Peripheral TCRbeta sequencing was intended to test whether TCR sequence diversity was altered and clonal T-cell expansion was caused by ivuxolimab. The paper describes the monotherapy dose-escalation part (N ≈ 50 patients) of the phase I trial of ivuxolimab. Broader findings and caveats from the paper: At doses of 0.1 to 3.0 mg/kg, clonal expansion of both CD4+ and CD8+ T cells in blood was seen between baseline and week 6. Low levels of normalized T-cell clonal expansion were also shown by some nonresponding patients. After ivuxolimab, expanded clones were on average more numerous among CD8+ T cells than among CD4+ T cells. Antigen specificity was not determined for the clonally expanded peripheral T cells. Partial responders in the 0.1-3.0 mg/kg groups had among the lowest normalized peripheral clonal expansion, especially among CD8+ T cells.

Genomic DNA was isolated from the sorted cells so that the TCRbeta CDR3 region could be sequenced. TCRbeta CDR3 regions were sequenced using the immunoSEQ Assay. The table was pulled from immuneACCESS by TCRdb, which kept in-frame rearrangements only. Such tables lose some clones; where checked, under half of the loss comes from unresolved V genes, and the rest has no known cause. In all, the sample holds under 25,000 clones, and roughly four fifths of those were seen once. Approximately 3% of the sample is in the top ten clones. The trial excluded patients who had a history of autoimmune disease or were on systemic immunosuppression. Peripheral blood for TCR sequencing was collected from all dose cohorts at baseline, on cycle 4 day 1, and on cycle 7 day 1. The samples were drawn from a first-in-human, open-label, multicenter phase I dose-escalation trial of ivuxolimab. Adults with locally advanced or metastatic head and neck squamous cell, hepatocellular, melanoma or renal cell carcinoma were enrolled in the trial. CD4+ and CD8+ T cells were sorted separately from peripheral blood before TCR sequencing.

Comments on this clone: Its antigen remains undetermined. No base qualities exist here, and no much larger clone lies one base off it.

The junction shows trimming of 4 bases on V and 1 base on J, and the gene matches do not reach 7 bases of it. The CDR3 holds 15 amino acids from the cysteine to the phenylalanine. The kept DNA is CDR3 alone, 45 bases in frame from the first base. The germline V gene gives CDR1 as SGHRS and CDR2 as YFSETQ. The receptor was isolated from an adult with an advanced solid tumor such as melanoma, head and neck, liver or kidney cancer. The input for sequencing was CD4+ or CD8+ T cells sorted from blood, taken in a trial of the OX40 agonist ivuxolimab. Recombination joined TRBV5-1 with TRBJ2-5, and 7 bases in between align with TRBD2. The DNA sequence is TGCGCCAGCAGCCCAGGACTAGTTCCCCAAGAGACCCAGTACTTC. Its protein product is CASSPGLVPQETQYF.